These T cell receptor beta chains were read from a single sample in a study of breast tumors, draining lymph nodes, adjacent tissues. A single record per CDR3 protein comes from TCRdb applying MiXCR to the multiplex PCR reads. The sample lists about 80,000 distinct CDR3 sequences; roughly a fifth were seen once. What was sequenced was axillary lymph node tissue. The receptors here all came from a female donor with breast cancer. Some clones in this sample may be carry-over from other donors' samples. The CDR3 runs from the conserved cysteine through the conserved F or W. Each record gives: D gene, J gene, CDR3 length, V gene, clone size, CDR3 protein, CDR3 DNA. A D gene is named only where the DNA matches it firmly. Not all rows give a size; the values are once, few, many and, for expanded clones, a class.

- | TRBJ2-7 | 13 | TRBV5-1 | many | CASSLRDSYEQYF | TGCGCCAGCAGCCTCCGGGACTCCTACGAGCAGTACTTC
- | TRBJ1-2 | 13 | TRBV5-8 | many | CASSLDQLYGYTF | TGTGCCAGCAGCTTGGATCAGCTCTATGGCTACACCTTC
TRBD2 | TRBJ2-7 | 17 | TRBV2 | - | CASKGGTSGRIVYEQYF | TGTGCCAGCAAGGGGGGGACTAGCGGGAGAATCGTTTACGAGCAGTACTTC
- | TRBJ1-4 | 15 | TRBV28 | few | CASSVRPATNEKLFF | TGTGCCAGCAGTGTACGTCCAGCAACTAATGAAAAACTGTTTTTT
- | TRBJ1-2 | 16 | TRBV28 | few | CASSFGTAGVGYGYTF | TGTGCCAGCAGTTTTGGAACCGCGGGGGTGGGCTATGGCTACACCTTC
- | TRBJ1-2 | 18 | TRBV5-1 | many | CASSLEYAGARGNYGYTF | TGCGCCAGCAGCTTGGAGTATGCGGGTGCGAGGGGAAACTATGGCTACACCTTC
TRBD2 | TRBJ2-3 | 16 | TRBV7-2 | many | CASSVSSGLGADTQYF | TGTGCCAGCAGTGTTTCTAGCGGGTTGGGGGCAGATACGCAGTATTTT
- | TRBJ2-2 | 15 | TRBV19 | many | CATTVGRPNTGELFF | TGTGCCACCACTGTGGGGAGACCGAACACCGGGGAGCTGTTTTTT
TRBD1 | TRBJ1-6 | 15 | TRBV6-5 | many | CASRGQGSYNSPLHF | TGTGCCAGCAGGGGACAGGGGTCCTATAATTCACCCCTCCACTTT
TRBD2 | TRBJ2-1 | 16 | TRBV30 | - | CAWSVPLADYYNEQFF | TGTGCCTGGAGTGTACCGCTAGCGGACTACTACAATGAGCAGTTCTTC
- | TRBJ1-5 | 16 | TRBV2 | many | CASSGAIRYSNQPQHF | TGTGCCAGCAGCGGTGCGATCCGGTATAGCAATCAGCCCCAGCATTTT
TRBD1 | TRBJ2-5 | 15 | TRBV6-1 | few | CASSRLVTGPETQYF | TGTGCCAGCAGCCGACTGGTGACAGGGCCAGAGACCCAGTACTTC
- | TRBJ2-2 | 12 | TRBV11-2 | many | CASSRSTGELFF | TGTGCCAGCAGCCGCAGTACCGGGGAGCTGTTTTTT
TRBD1 | TRBJ2-1 | 14 | TRBV27 | few | CASSFGTGTFEQFF | TGTGCCAGCAGTTTTGGGACAGGGACGTTTGAGCAGTTCTTC
TRBD1 | TRBJ2-1 | 15 | TRBV11-2 | many | CASSLRGQGVNEQFF | TGTGCCAGCAGCTTAAGGGGACAGGGGGTCAATGAGCAGTTCTTC
TRBD2 | TRBJ2-1 | 16 | TRBV7-2 | many | CASSEDASGAYNEQFF | TGTGCCAGCAGCGAAGATGCTAGCGGGGCATACAATGAGCAGTTCTTC
TRBD2 | TRBJ2-3 | 17 | TRBV7-2 | many | CASSPLSSGRASDTQYF | TGTGCCAGCAGCCCCCTCTCTAGCGGGAGGGCCTCAGATACGCAGTATTTT
- | TRBJ2-7 | 13 | TRBV20-1 | many | CSAPGTRAYEQYF | TGCAGTGCTCCCGGGACTCGAGCCTACGAGCAGTACTTC
TRBD2 | TRBJ2-3 | 16 | TRBV7-9 | many | CASSASSGRQKDTQYF | TGTGCCAGCAGCGCCTCTAGCGGGAGGCAGAAAGATACGCAGTATTTT
TRBD1 | TRBJ2-7 | 16 | TRBV11-2 | many | CASSSATQGADYEQYF | TGTGCCAGCAGCTCCGCCACACAGGGGGCGGACTACGAGCAGTACTTC
- | TRBJ2-5 | 13 | TRBV5-8 | many | CASRFGTRETQYF | TGTGCCAGCAGGTTTGGAACGAGGGAGACCCAGTACTTC
- | TRBJ2-7 | 15 | TRBV5-1 | many | CASSSSPTGLYEQYF | TGCGCCAGCAGCTCCTCTCCTACAGGGTTATACGAGCAGTACTTC
TRBD1 | TRBJ2-5 | 13 | TRBV20-1 | many | CSANRQGSRTQYF | TGCAGTGCCAATAGACAGGGTTCTAGGACCCAGTACTTC
- | TRBJ2-7 | 14 | TRBV20-1 | many | CSAREADITYEQYF | TGCAGTGCTAGAGAAGCGGACATAACCTACGAGCAGTACTTC
TRBD1 | TRBJ2-2 | 15 | TRBV6-2/TRBV6-3 | - | CASRAHRGNTGELFF | TGTGCCAGCAGAGCACACAGGGGGAACACCGGGGAGCTGTTTTTT
- | TRBJ1-2 | 14 | TRBV6-6 | - | CASSSPGGAYGYTF | TGTGCCAGCAGTTCCCCGGGTGGAGCCTATGGCTACACCTTC
- | TRBJ1-2 | 14 | TRBV9 | many | CASSHRSGAAGYTF | TGTGCCAGCAGCCATCGTTCGGGGGCGGCTGGCTACACCTTC
TRBD1 | TRBJ2-2 | 14 | TRBV19 | many | CASETGVRTGELFF | TGTGCCAGCGAGACAGGGGTTCGGACCGGGGAGCTGTTTTTT
TRBD2 | TRBJ2-3 | 17 | TRBV20-1 | many | CSARDGGLAGFTDTQYF | TGCAGTGCTAGAGATGGGGGACTAGCGGGTTTCACAGATACGCAGTATTTT
- | TRBJ2-5 | 14 | TRBV20-1 | many | CSASPSYVGETQYF | TGCAGTGCTAGTCCCAGTTATGTGGGAGAGACCCAGTACTTC
- | TRBJ1-5 | 15 | TRBV27 | few | CASSSAGQGNQPQHF | TGTGCCAGCAGTTCCGCCGGGCAAGGTAATCAGCCCCAGCATTTT
- | TRBJ1-2 | 11 | TRBV20-1 | many | CSASVRNGYTF | TGCAGTGCTAGTGTGAGGAATGGCTACACCTTC
TRBD2 | TRBJ2-4 | 17 | TRBV19 | - | CASSTPRLAGLKNIQYF | TGTGCCAGTAGTACCCCCCGACTAGCGGGACTGAAAAACATTCAGTACTTC
- | TRBJ2-1 | 16 | TRBV11-1 | many | CASSSGAGPAYNEQFF | TGTGCCAGCAGCTCCGGGGCCGGACCGGCCTACAATGAGCAGTTCTTC
TRBD2 | TRBJ2-1 | 16 | TRBV7-9 | many | CASSLKREWVENEQFF | TGTGCCAGCAGCCTCAAGCGGGAGTGGGTGGAGAATGAGCAGTTCTTC
TRBD1 | TRBJ1-3 | 16 | TRBV6-6 | many | CASSYGTGGSGNTIYF | TGTGCCAGCAGTTACGGGACAGGGGGCTCTGGAAACACCATATATTTT
TRBD1 | TRBJ1-5 | 17 | TRBV6-6 | few | CASSRGTGVDSNQPQHF | TGTGCCAGCAGCCGTGGTACAGGGGTAGATAGCAATCAGCCCCAGCATTTT